The 12 T cell receptor beta chains below come from one sample, sequenced in a study of blood T cell repertoires in COVID-19. Clones were read by immunoSEQ multiplex PCR, and TCRdb kept only the in-frame ones, dropping some. This sample has over 140,000 clones; about 82% occur once, and the top ten carry 3.5% to 5%. Sequenced: peripheral blood. The receptor source for this set is a woman older than 75 with active or convalescent COVID-19.

V usage is TRBV9 and J usage is TRBJ2-3; D is perhaps TRBD2 (7 bases). V gave up 4 bases and J gave up 4 bases, with 13 bases separating them. The CDR3 is 14 residues long. The germline CDR1 and CDR2 sequences are SGDLS and YYNGEE. CDR3 nucleotides: TGTGCCAGCAGCACGAGGGGGGGTGCAGATACGCAGTATTTT. This sequence encodes CASSTRGGADTQYF.

A few counts support this clone. This rearrangement joins TRBV6-6 to TRBJ1-3; tentatively, D is TRBD1 (6 bases). The CDR3 loop spans 15 amino acids. Germline loops: CDR1 MNHNY, CDR2 SVGAGI (reference sequence). V was pared by 3 bases and J by 8 bases, with 17 bases between. The chain's CDR3 is CASSYYTGTKDTIYF. The DNA of the CDR3 is TGTGCCAGCAGTTATTACACGGGGACAAAGGACACCATATATTTT.

This chain uses TRBV5-1 with TRBJ2-6; 7 bases agree with TRBD2. The CDR3 length is 14 residues. The junction had 1 base not matched to a gene; V was cut back by 7 bases and J by 0 bases. CDR1 is SGHRS, CDR2 YFSETQ, per germline. As DNA, the CDR3 is TGCGCCAGCTTAGCGGGCTCTGGGGCCAACGTCCTGACTTTC. Encoded protein: CASLAGSGANVLTF.

The rearrangement joins TRBV6-2 or TRBV6-3 to TRBJ1-2; the D is unclear. Germline assignment: CDR1 MNHEY and CDR2 SVGEGT. This CDR3 region has 14 residues. Trimming stripped 0 bases from V and 5 bases from J, with 10 bases between. CDR3 region: CASSYSGPVYGYTF. The CDR3 nucleotides read TGTGCCAGCAGTTACTCTGGGCCTGTGTATGGCTACACCTTC.

The sample holds a few counts of this clone. The chain joins TRBV11-2 to TRBJ1-6; perhaps TRBD1 as D (5 bases). CDR1 SGHAT and CDR2 FQNNGV come from the germline V gene. This CDR3 spans 17 amino acids. Trimming stripped 1 base from V and 7 bases from J, with 17 bases between. The CDR3 region is CASSLGQGRLGNSPLHF. The CDR3 DNA reads TGTGCCAGCAGCTTAGGCCAGGGAAGGTTGGGAAATTCACCCCTCCACTTT.

The chain combines TRBV14 with TRBJ1-6; 8 nucleotides match TRBD1. J lost 3 bases, V lost 0 bases, and 7 bases had no gene match. This CDR3 has 18 residues. CDR1 and CDR2 from the germline V gene are SGHDN and FVKESK. The CDR3 nucleotides read TGTGCCAGCAGCCAAGACGCCGGGACAGGCCTCTATAATTCACCCCTCCACTTT. Amino acids: CASSQDAGTGLYNSPLHF.

The CDR3 protein is CASRNIQNTEAFF. The CDR3 nucleotides read TGTGCCAGCAGAAACATCCAGAACACTGAAGCTTTCTTT. The rearrangement uses TRBV12-3 or TRBV12-4 and TRBJ1-1; no clear D gene. This CDR3 contains 13 residues. Trimming took 6 bases from V and 1 from J, leaving 9 bases between them.

This clone was seen just once. Here the CDR3 DNA reads TGTGCCAGCAGCTTTGACAGGGCCCATGAGCAGTTCTTC. Encoded protein: CASSFDRAHEQFF. The chain combines TRBV5-8 with TRBJ2-1; TRBD1 matches at 7 bases. The junction had 4 bases not matched to a gene; V was cut back by 2 bases and J by 8 bases. The CDR3 length is 13 residues. In germline, CDR1 is SGHTS, CDR2 YDEGEE.

The chain is built from TRBV27 and TRBJ2-7, with TRBD1 matching 10 bases. The CDR3 loop spans 15 amino acids. The junction had 8 bases not matched to a gene; V was cut back by 5 bases and J by 4 bases. Germline V gene sequence: CDR1 MNHEY, CDR2 SMNVEV (reference sequence). This CDR3 reads CASSTRTGGTYEQYF. CDR3 nucleotides: TGTGCCAGCAGTACCCGGACAGGGGGTACGTACGAGCAGTACTTC.

The chain uses TRBV7-3 and TRBJ2-1; tentative D call: TRBD2 (7 bases). The CDR3 extends over 14 amino acids. V lost 5 bases to trimming and J lost 8 bases, with 16 bases between them. Germline loops: CDR1 SGHTA, CDR2 FQGTGA. CDR3 protein: CASSLGGVSHEQFF. DNA for the CDR3: TGTGCCAGCAGCCTAGGGGGGGTGTCACATGAGCAGTTCTTC.

The genes are TRBV9 and TRBJ2-1; TRBD1 might be the D (6 bases). Trimming took 0 bases from V and 4 from J, leaving 11 bases between them. Looked up from germline, CDR1 is SGDLS and CDR2 is YYNGEE. The CDR3 covers 15 residues. Here the CDR3 reads CASSVAGQGYNEQFF. CDR3 in DNA: TGTGCCAGCAGCGTAGCTGGGCAGGGGTACAATGAGCAGTTCTTC.

This chain connects TRBV30 to TRBJ1-6, with 8 bases matching TRBD1. The CDR3 spans 14 residues. The V gene's germline CDR1 is GTSNPN and CDR2 SVGIG (reference sequence). The V segment lost 1 base and the J segment 7 bases; nucleotides outside the gene matches: 3. This CDR3 is CAWSATGVNSPLHF. The CDR3 nucleotides read TGTGCCTGGAGTGCGACAGGGGTGAATTCACCCCTCCACTTT.